This passage covers 31 T cell receptor beta chains from one sample sequenced in a study of monozygotic twins with inflammatory bowel disease. TCRdb reprocessed the 5' RACE reads and reports one entry per CDR3 protein, with no DNA. The specimen's table records under 200,000 distinct CDR3 sequences. Sequencing was done on a sample of blood. The receptors here all came from a human donor with ulcerative colitis or Crohn's disease, or a healthy co-twin of an affected twin (not recorded which).

V is TRBV4-2 and J is TRBJ2-7; TCRdb picks TRBD1, but there is no DNA to check that call. CDR3 length equals 17 residues. Germline CDR1 is LGHNA and CDR2 is YNFKEQ. The CDR3 here is CASSQDRWAAGAYEQYF.

V is TRBV5-1 and J is TRBJ2-6. The germline CDR1 and CDR2 sequences are SGHRS and YFSETQ. This CDR3 has 14 residues. CDR3 loop: CASSFSSGANVLTF.

The chain joins TRBV20-1 to TRBJ2-1; TCRdb lists TRBD2, though no DNA is available to test this call. This CDR3 is built from 16 residues. Per the germline V gene, CDR1 is DFQATT and CDR2 is SNEGSKA (reference sequence). The CDR3 here is CSARDLVASDYNEQFF.

V gene TRBV7-3 combines with J gene TRBJ1-1; the TCRdb call, TRBD1, lacks DNA for checking. The CDR3 is 16 amino acids. Germline V gene sequence: CDR1 SGHTA, CDR2 FQGTGA. The CDR3: CASSSNRGDKNTEAFF.

CDR3 loop: CASSLTGTGGREAFF. V is TRBV12-3 or TRBV12-4 and J is TRBJ1-1; TCRdb gives TRBD1 as the D gene, but with no DNA this cannot be confirmed. The length of the CDR3 is 15 residues.

The chain combines TRBV6-1 with TRBJ2-1; as DNA is missing, the TRBD2 call by TCRdb cannot be tested. CDR3 length: 13 residues. Germline V gene lookup returns CDR1 MNHNS and CDR2 SASEGT. The chain's CDR3 is CASSEGGVGEQFF.

This chain connects TRBV15 to TRBJ2-4. This CDR3 has 13 amino acids. Germline V gene sequence: CDR1 LNHNV, CDR2 YYDKDF (reference sequence). The CDR3 loop reads CATSKGSKNIQYF.

V and J are TRBV29-1 and TRBJ2-3; TCRdb gives TRBD2 as the D gene, but with no DNA this cannot be confirmed. The germline V gene has CDR1 SQVTM and CDR2 ANQGSEA. The CDR3 is 14 residues long. CDR3 region: CSVEGAGGTDTQYF.

This chain joins TRBV6-1 and TRBJ2-4. This CDR3 is built from 16 residues. Germline-derived CDR1 and CDR2 are MNHNS and SASEGT. The CDR3 is CASSEGNQLAKNIQYF.

The chain uses TRBV5-1 and TRBJ2-7; TCRdb lists TRBD2, though no DNA is available to test this call. CDR1 and CDR2 from the germline V gene are SGHRS and YFSETQ. The CDR3 is made up of 16 amino acids. This CDR3 is CASSLRMASGTDEQYF.

The chain employs TRBV11-1 and TRBJ2-1. This CDR3 comprises 14 residues. Germline V lookup: CDR1 SGHAT, CDR2 FQDESV (reference sequence). CDR3 sequence: CASSSLSSYNEQFF.

This sequence joins TRBV5-1 and TRBJ2-3. CDR3 length: 14 residues. Germline V CDR1 and CDR2: SGHRS, YFSETQ. CDR3 residues: CASSLATSTDTQYF.

V usage is TRBV7-2 and J usage is TRBJ2-7; as DNA is missing, the TRBD2 call by TCRdb cannot be tested. Germline CDR1 reads SGHTA; CDR2 reads FQGNSA. The CDR3 is 17 residues long. CDR3 in amino acids: CASSFPRAGDRSYEQYF.

The chain uses TRBV7-8 and TRBJ2-2. The germline gives CDR1 SGHVS, CDR2 FQNEAQ. This CDR3 comprises 11 residues. The CDR3 protein is CASSFNGELFF.

The chain couples TRBV10-3 to TRBJ2-1; the D call from TCRdb, TRBD2, cannot be confirmed without DNA. The V gene's germline CDR1 is ENHRY and CDR2 SYGVKD. The CDR3 totals 16 residues. This chain's CDR3 is CAISANSGRDYNEQFF.

CDR3: CASSLAEETQYF. V gene TRBV11-2 combines with J gene TRBJ2-5. Germline V gene data show CDR1 as SGHAT and CDR2 as FQNNGV. The CDR3 contains 12 residues.

This chain joins TRBV29-1 and TRBJ2-3; TCRdb's D gene call, TRBD2, goes unchecked for lack of DNA. Germline V gene sequence: CDR1 SQVTM, CDR2 ANQGSEA. The length of the CDR3 is 16 residues. The CDR3 region is CSVVLTSQYPADTQYF.

The chain couples TRBV27 to TRBJ2-7; TCRdb picks TRBD2, but there is no DNA to check that call. Germline V gene sequence: CDR1 MNHEY, CDR2 SMNVEV (reference sequence). This CDR3 is built from 13 residues. This CDR3 is CASSFRLSYEQYF.

The chain couples TRBV11-3 to TRBJ2-3. CDR3 size: 13 residues. Looked up from germline, CDR1 is SGHNT and CDR2 is YENEEA. CDR3 loop: CASSQPYTDTQYF.

This chain joins TRBV19 and TRBJ1-5; TCRdb selects TRBD1, and the lack of DNA leaves this call unchecked. The CDR3 spans 15 residues. The germline V gene has CDR1 LNHDA and CDR2 SQIVND (reference sequence). CDR3 protein: CASTGGGGGNQPQHF.

The chain has TRBV19 and TRBJ1-5; TCRdb names TRBD1, which stays unverified in the absence of DNA. The CDR3 is 14 amino acids. Looked up from germline, CDR1 is LNHDA and CDR2 is SQIVND (reference sequence). The CDR3 reads CASSGTGGNQPQHF.

The chain uses TRBV7-8 and TRBJ1-4; there is no DNA to check the TCRdb D call of TRBD1. The CDR3 totals 15 residues. Germline V lookup: CDR1 SGHVS, CDR2 FQNEAQ. The CDR3 loop reads CASSLQGSTNEKLFF.

V gene TRBV25-1 combines with J gene TRBJ2-7; TCRdb's assignment of TRBD1 cannot be checked, as there is no DNA. Germline V gene lookup returns CDR1 MGHDK and CDR2 SYGVNS. The length of the CDR3 is 16 residues. The CDR3 region is CASSESRGGLSREQYF.

This chain uses TRBV20-1 with TRBJ2-3; TCRdb returns TRBD2, unconfirmable since there is no DNA. Germline loops: CDR1 DFQATT, CDR2 SNEGSKA (reference sequence). This CDR3 is built from 15 residues. CDR3 protein: CSAPPDRRSTDTQYF.

The V call is TRBV27, the J call TRBJ2-2; TCRdb's D call, TRBD2, is unchecked because there is no DNA. The CDR3 is made up of 14 amino acids. CDR1 is MNHEY, CDR2 SMNVEV, per germline (reference sequence). The CDR3 protein is CASSARGGFGELFF.

The chain links TRBV25-1 to TRBJ2-7; no DNA is available, so the TRBD2 call from TCRdb remains unchecked. The CDR3 is 15 amino acids. CDR1 is MGHDK and CDR2 is SYGVNS in the germline V gene. CDR3 sequence: CASRGVSSGGYEQYF.

The chain combines TRBV12-3 or TRBV12-4 with TRBJ2-1; TCRdb indicates TRBD1, and absent DNA this call remains unverified. The CDR3 spans 12 residues. CDR3 amino acids: CASSRNGGRRLF.

This sequence joins TRBV7-2 and TRBJ2-2; TCRdb proposes TRBD1, but this gene call is untestable without DNA. Germline CDR1 and CDR2: SGHTA and FQGNSA. This CDR3 comprises 17 residues. CDR3: CASSLKGPGQASVELFF.

The chain couples TRBV7-9 to TRBJ2-1; checking the TCRdb D call of TRBD2 is not possible without DNA. The germline gives CDR1 SEHNR, CDR2 FQNEAQ (reference sequence). This CDR3 is 16 amino acids long. CDR3 sequence reads: CASSLKGLARNNEQFF.

The rearrangement links TRBV29-1 to TRBJ1-4; TCRdb's D call of TRBD1 is untestable without DNA. The CDR3 length is 12 residues. Germline CDR1 SQVTM, CDR2 ANQGSEA. CDR3 protein: CSVEVVGQSLFF.

V and J are TRBV5-1 and TRBJ2-3; the TCRdb call, TRBD2, lacks DNA for checking. Germline assignment: CDR1 SGHRS and CDR2 YFSETQ. The CDR3 covers 16 residues. CDR3 sequence: CASSLELAKRTDTQYF.